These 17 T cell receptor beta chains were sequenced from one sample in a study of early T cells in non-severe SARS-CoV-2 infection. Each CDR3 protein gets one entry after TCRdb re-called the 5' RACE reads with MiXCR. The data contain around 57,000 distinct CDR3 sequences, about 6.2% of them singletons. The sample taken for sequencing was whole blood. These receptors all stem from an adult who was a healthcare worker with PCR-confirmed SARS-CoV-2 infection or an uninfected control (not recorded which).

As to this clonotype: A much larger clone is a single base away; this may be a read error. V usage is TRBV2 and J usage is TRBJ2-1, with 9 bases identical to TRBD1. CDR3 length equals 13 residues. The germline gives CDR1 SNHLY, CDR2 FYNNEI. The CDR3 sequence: CPSRIQGANEQFF. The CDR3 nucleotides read TGTCCCAGCAGAATACAGGGGGCAAATGAGCAGTTCTTC. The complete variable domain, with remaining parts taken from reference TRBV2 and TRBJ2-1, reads EPEVTQTPSHQVTQMGQEVILRCVPISNHLYFYWYRQILGQKVEFLVSFYNNEISEKSEIFDDQFSVERPDGSNFTLKIRSTKLEDSAMYFCPSRIQGANEQFFGPGTRLTVL.

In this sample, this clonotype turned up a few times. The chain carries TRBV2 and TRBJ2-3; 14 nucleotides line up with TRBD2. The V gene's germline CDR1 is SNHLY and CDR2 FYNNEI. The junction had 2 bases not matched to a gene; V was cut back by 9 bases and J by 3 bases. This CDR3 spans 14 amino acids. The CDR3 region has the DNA TGTGCCAGGGGGACTAGCGGGGGAACAGATACGCAGTATTTT. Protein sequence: CARGTSGGTDTQYF.

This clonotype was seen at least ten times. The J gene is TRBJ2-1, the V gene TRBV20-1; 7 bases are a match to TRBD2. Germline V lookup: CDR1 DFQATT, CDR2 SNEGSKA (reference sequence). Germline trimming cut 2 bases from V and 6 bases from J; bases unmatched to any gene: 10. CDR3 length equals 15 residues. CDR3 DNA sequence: TGCAGTGCTAGATTCGGAGGCGGGGGATTCAATGAGCAGTTCTTC. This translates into CSARFGGGGFNEQFF.

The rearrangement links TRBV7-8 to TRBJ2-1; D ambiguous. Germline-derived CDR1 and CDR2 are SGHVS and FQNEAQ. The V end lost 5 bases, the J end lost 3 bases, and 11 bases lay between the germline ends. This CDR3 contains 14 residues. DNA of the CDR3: TGTGCCAGCAGCCAATTTGCAGACTACAATGAGCAGTTCTTC. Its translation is CASSQFADYNEQFF.

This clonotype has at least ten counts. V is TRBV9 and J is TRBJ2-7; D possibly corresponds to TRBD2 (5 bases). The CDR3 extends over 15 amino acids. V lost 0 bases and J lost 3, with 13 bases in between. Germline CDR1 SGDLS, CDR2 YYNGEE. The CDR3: CASSVGTGMNYEQYF. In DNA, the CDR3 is TGTGCCAGCAGCGTAGGAACCGGGATGAACTACGAGCAGTACTTC.

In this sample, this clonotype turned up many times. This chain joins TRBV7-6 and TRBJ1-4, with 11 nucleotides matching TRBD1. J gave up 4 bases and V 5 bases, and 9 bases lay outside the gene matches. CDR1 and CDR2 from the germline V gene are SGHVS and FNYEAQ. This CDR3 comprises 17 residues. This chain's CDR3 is CASSLLGQGDFNEKLFF. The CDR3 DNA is TGTGCCAGCAGCCTTTTGGGACAGGGGGATTTTAATGAAAAACTGTTTTTT.

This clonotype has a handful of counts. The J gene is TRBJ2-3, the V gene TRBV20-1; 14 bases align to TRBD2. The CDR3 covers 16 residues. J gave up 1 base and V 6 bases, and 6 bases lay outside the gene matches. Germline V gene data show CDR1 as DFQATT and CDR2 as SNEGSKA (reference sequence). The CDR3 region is CSATSGGAMGTDTQYF. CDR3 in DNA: TGCAGTGCGACTAGCGGGGGGGCCATGGGCACAGATACGCAGTATTTT.

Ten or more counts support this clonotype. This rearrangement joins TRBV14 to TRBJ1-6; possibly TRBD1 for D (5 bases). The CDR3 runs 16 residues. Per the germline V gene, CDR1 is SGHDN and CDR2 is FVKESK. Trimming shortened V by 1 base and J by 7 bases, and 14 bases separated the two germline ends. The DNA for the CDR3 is TGTGCCAGCAGCCAAGGTACCTGGACATTCAATTCACCCCTCCACTTT. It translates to CASSQGTWTFNSPLHF.

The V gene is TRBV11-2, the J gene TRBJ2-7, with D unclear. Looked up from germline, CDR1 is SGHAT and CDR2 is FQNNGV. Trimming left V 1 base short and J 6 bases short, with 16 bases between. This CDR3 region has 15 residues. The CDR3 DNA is TGTGCCAGCAGCTTAGGCGTCGGATCTACGGGCGAGCAGTACTTC. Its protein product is CASSLGVGSTGEQYF.

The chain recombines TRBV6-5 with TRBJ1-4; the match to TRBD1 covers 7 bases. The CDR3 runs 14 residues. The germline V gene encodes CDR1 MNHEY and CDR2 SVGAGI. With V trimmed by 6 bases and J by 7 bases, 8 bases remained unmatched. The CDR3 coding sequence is TGTGCCAGCAGGGGCAGGGCAGGGGGTGAAAAACTGTTTTTT. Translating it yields CASRGRAGGEKLFF.

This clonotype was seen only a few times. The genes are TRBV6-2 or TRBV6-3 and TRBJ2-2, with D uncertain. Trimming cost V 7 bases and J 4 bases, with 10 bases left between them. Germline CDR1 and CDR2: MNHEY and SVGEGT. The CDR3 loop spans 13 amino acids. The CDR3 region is CASTLIPTGELFF. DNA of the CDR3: TGTGCCAGCACCCTTATTCCCACCGGGGAGCTGTTTTTT.

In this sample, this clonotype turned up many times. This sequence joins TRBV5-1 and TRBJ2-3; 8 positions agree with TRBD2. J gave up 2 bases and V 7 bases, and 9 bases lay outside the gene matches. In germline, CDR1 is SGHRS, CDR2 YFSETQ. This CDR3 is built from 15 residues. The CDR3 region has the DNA TGCGCCAGCCGAGTAGCGGGAAGATTCACAGATACGCAGTATTTT. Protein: CASRVAGRFTDTQYF. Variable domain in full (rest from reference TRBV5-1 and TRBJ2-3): KAGVTQTPRYLIKTRGQQVTLSCSPISGHRSVSWYQQTPGQGLQFLFEYFSETQRNKGNFPGRFSGRQFSNSRSEMNVSTLELGDSALYLCASRVAGRFTDTQYFGPGTRLTVL.

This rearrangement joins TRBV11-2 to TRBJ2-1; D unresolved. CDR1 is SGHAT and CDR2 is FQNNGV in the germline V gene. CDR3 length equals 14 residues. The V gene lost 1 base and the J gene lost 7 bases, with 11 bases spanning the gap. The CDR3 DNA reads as TGTGCCAGCAGCTTAGTGTACCCCGGTAATGAGCAGTTCTTC. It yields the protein CASSLVYPGNEQFF.

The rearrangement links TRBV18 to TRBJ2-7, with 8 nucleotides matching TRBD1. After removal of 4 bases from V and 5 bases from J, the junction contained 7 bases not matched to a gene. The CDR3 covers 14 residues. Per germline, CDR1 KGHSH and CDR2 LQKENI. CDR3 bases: TGTGCCAGCTCACTCGCCCCGGACAGGGACGAGCAGTACTTC. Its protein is CASSLAPDRDEQYF.

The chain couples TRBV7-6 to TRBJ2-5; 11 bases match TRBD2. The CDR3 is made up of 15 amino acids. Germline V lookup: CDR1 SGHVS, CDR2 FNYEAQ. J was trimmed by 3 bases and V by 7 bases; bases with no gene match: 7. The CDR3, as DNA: TGTGCCAGCACCGACCCGACTAGCGGGGAAGAGACCCAGTACTTC. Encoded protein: CASTDPTSGEETQYF.

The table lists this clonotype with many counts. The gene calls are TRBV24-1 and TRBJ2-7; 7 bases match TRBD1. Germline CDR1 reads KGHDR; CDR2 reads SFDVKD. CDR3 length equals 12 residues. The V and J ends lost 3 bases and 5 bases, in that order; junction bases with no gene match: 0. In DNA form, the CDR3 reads TGTGCCACCAGTGATACAGGGGACGAGCAGTACTTC. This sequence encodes CATSDTGDEQYF.

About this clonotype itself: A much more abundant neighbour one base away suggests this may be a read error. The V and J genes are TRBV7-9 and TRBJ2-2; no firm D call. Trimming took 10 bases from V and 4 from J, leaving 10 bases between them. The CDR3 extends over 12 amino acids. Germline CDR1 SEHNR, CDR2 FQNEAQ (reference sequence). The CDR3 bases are TGTGCCAACAACCATTTCACCGGGGAGCTGTTTTTT. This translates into CANNHFTGELFF.